This entry concerns a single T cell receptor beta chain. The antigen it recognizes is unknown. No much larger clonotype is one base removed from it; base qualities were not supplied. Library preparation employed the immunoSEQ multiplex PCR assay. A mixture of 60 forward primers for TCR Vbeta segments and 13 reverse primers for TCR Jbeta segments was used in the multiplex PCR. A multiplex PCR assay on genomic DNA amplified the CDR3 region of rearranged TCR beta genes. The amplified TCR beta libraries were sequenced on the Illumina HiSeq System as 87-base-pair reads. The authors' pipeline ran thus. A later analysis tallied around 80 million unique TCR beta chains across the approximately 670 repertoires, and about 10 million of those chains were shared by two or more donors. Raw reads were error-corrected and collapsed into unique sequences by a nearest-neighbor algorithm in which closely related sequences were merged to remove PCR and sequencing errors. To assign V, D and J gene segments, CDR3 sequences were aligned to IMGT reference sequences. For a sequence to be retained, a match of at least six nucleotides was required to both a V gene segment and a J gene segment. Rearrangements were called productive when the CDR3 lacked stop codons and stayed in frame with V and J; all others were non-productive. Following IMGT convention, CDR3 was defined as the stretch from the second conserved V-encoded cysteine to the conserved J-encoded phenylalanine. The earlier analysis of about 620 of the donors excluded sequences that lacked an unambiguous match to a single V gene segment. An earlier analysis of some 610 of the donors called V segments functional above 56.7% productive rearrangements and segregating when the between-donor standard deviation exceeded 5%. A statistical classification framework was developed to diagnose cytomegalovirus status using the catalog of TCR beta chain sequences. In a later analysis, TCR nucleotide sequences were compared against IMGT/GENE-DB human TR gene sequences so that V and J genes could be assigned. In a later analysis, CDR3 sequences and most-parsimonious VDJ recombination scenarios were assigned using the TCRdist pipeline. In a later analysis, each TCR beta chain was defined by its CDR3 amino acid sequence together with its V-gene family, and reads without a unique V-gene family were excluded. In a later analysis, around 650 highly shared, low-generation-probability nucleotide sequences were removed to address suspected cross-contamination and a sequencing artifact. A later analysis calculated a clonal expansion index for each public chain from normalized within-repertoire ranks of inferred template counts. In a later analysis, generation probabilities were computed using a VDJ recombination model fitted to out-of-frame rearrangements, and the results were checked against IGoR. In a later analysis, hypergeometric tests were used to score TCR-TCR, TCR-HLA and TCR-CMV co-occurrence, with a repertoire-size bias correction applied to TCR pairs. To estimate false discovery rates, a later analysis permuted the HLA or CMV assignments 20 times. A later analysis grouped co-occurring TCRs with DBSCAN, adding TCRdist sequence similarity when clustering within HLA-allele-positive subsets. Co-occurrence clustering excluded repertoires with fewer than 30,000 or more than 120,000 public chains, plus five with anomalous nucleotide sharing. Held by TCRdb, this immuneACCESS table contains in-frame sequences only and omits some clones. Under half of the omission traces to an unresolved V gene where checked; the cause of the rest is unknown. The V and J calls and clone size are taken from that table; D and trimming were inferred from the DNA. The sample contains about 98,000 clones, 70% of them found a single time. Roughly 2.5% of the sample rests with the top ten.

Between the V and J ends, shortened by 5 bases and 1 base respectively, the junction contains 18 bases. For CDR1 and CDR2, the germline V gene (reference sequence) lists LNHDA and SQIVND. The CDR3 measures 17 amino acids from cysteine to phenylalanine. Only CDR3 DNA remains: 51 bases, in frame from the first base. The cohort was made up of roughly 670 healthy bone marrow donors. At the time of sampling, every cohort member was nominally healthy, though immune exposures that went unrecorded were likely present. The donor was CMV seronegative and was included in the group of around 320 seronegative cohort members. A peripheral blood sample was provided by each donor, and peripheral blood mononuclear cells were used for TCR beta sequencing. The Qiagen DNeasy Blood Extraction Kit was used to extract genomic DNA from the blood cell samples. The data stem from a study of cytomegalovirus exposure and HLA in healthy donors (dated by TCRdb to 2017 to 2019). Context from the whole study: An earlier analysis of roughly 630 of the donors reported approximately 300 Gb of sequence data and about 100 million unique TCR beta sequences from about 179 million T cells. A separate validation cohort of approximately 130 different subjects was used in addition to the 666-subject first cohort. The study was designed to test whether signatures of past pathogen exposure could be identified by cataloging public T cell receptors. An earlier analysis of around 580 of the donors used high-throughput TCR beta sequencing to judge whether each TCR beta V gene segment behaved as functional or pseudogenic. An early release covering 550 to 700 HLA-typed donors comprised approximately 290 gigabases of sequencing data and 85 million or so unique TCR sequences. HLA typing covered class I and class II loci at four-digit resolution. Because of strong linkage in the cohort, roughly five DR-DQ haplotypes were treated as single units for association and clustering. Among the approximately 420 genotyped donors, around 81% belonged to the genetic ancestry cluster associated with self-reported Caucasian donors. The number of typed donors differed by locus: about 620-640 for A, B, C, DRB1 and DQB1; 522 for DQA1; 606 for DPA1; and approximately 450 for DPB1. Genome-wide SNP genotypes for about 65% of the roughly 670 donors were used in a later genetic analysis, which treated that subset as a discovery cohort. Every discovery cohort repertoire had been produced on one sequencing platform. In the later analysis, no new phenotypic data were used to find candidate immune exposures; instead, reliance was placed on TCR beta sequences and their occurrence across donors. Donor age, sex, ethnicity and CMV serostatus were collected together with the repertoire data. A later analysis re-examined previously published TCR beta repertoires from 610 or so donors and added high-resolution HLA genotyping to investigate patterns of TCR occurrence. Across around 400 genotyped donors of the cohort, an average of about 240,000 unique TCR beta nucleotide sequences per donor were sequenced, and approximately 19% of those sequences were non-productive. To predict cytomegalovirus infection status, the study combined high-throughput TCR immunosequencing, statistical association of individual TCRs with disease status, and machine learning. The T cell repertoires of about 700 subjects were profiled by immunosequencing and related to cytomegalovirus serostatus. What the research found in general, with its limitations: When HLA alleles, especially DR and DQ, strongly co-occurred, TCR associations were difficult to assign to individual alleles. A further reported finding was that TCR beta sequences accurately predicted the HLA-A and HLA-B alleles for most subjects in the first cohort. Roughly uniform sequencing depth across donors was assumed in presence/absence analyses, although this assumption may not hold. The study gave a list of some 150 TCR beta chains associated with cytomegalovirus. In a later analysis, about 16,000 TCR beta sequences were associated with specific HLA alleles at a false discovery rate of 0.05. Because counts were too low, 15 to 20 rarely observed V segments, including chromosome 9 orphons, were excluded from the earlier analysis of roughly 580 of the donors. Most TCR sequences were observed very rarely across donors, whereas some public TCRs were present in many individuals. It was suggested by the authors that the approach could potentially be generalized to other disease states and immunological phenotypes. A later genetic analysis associated a missense DCLRE1C variant with V-gene and J-gene trimming of TCR beta chains, and an independent cohort replicated the association. According to a later analysis, parvovirus B19, influenza, CMV and Epstein-Barr virus appeared linked to several top co-occurrence clusters. The 87-base-pair reads could not distinguish some IMGT-functional V segments, including TRBV6-2 and TRBV6-3, so those segments were excluded. In an earlier analysis of fewer than 750 of the donors, most TCR beta V segments were observed in productive rearrangements about 87% or about 30% of the time, broadly matching IMGT annotations. The sequencing pipeline was judged likely to have produced a cluster of highly shared sequence variants as a technical artifact. Correlated functional status among segregating V segments might be attributable to linkage disequilibrium, but an unknown experimental factor could not be ruled out. A later analysis found that most CMV-associated TCR beta chains appeared HLA-restricted, with HLA associations seemingly driven largely by CMV exposure. In a later analysis, the rate of TCR association differed among HLA loci, with DRB1 alleles having the most associated TCRs and HLA-C alleles having the fewest. For the cohort, immune exposure information was limited to CMV serostatus. A later genetic analysis reported fewer N-insertions in productive TCRs among donors in an Asian-associated ancestry cluster than the roughly 700-donor mean. Compared with equally common non-associated chains, HLA-associated TCR beta chains in a later analysis were more clonally expanded and had lower generation probabilities. In both the original and validation cohorts, the classifier was reported to diagnose cytomegalovirus status with high specificity and sensitivity. Only TCR beta chains were sequenced in this cohort, and the absence of alpha or paired-chain data limited detectable features. In vitro tests confirmed that a few of the cytomegalovirus-associated TCR beta chains recognize cytomegalovirus antigens. Because some donors lacked HLA typing at each locus, the association tests relied only on the typed subset.

This receptor was taken from a man in his fifties or sixties in good health and CMV-seronegative. The chain was built from TRBV19 and TRBJ2-1; no D gene can be assigned with confidence. Sequenced: PBMCs. The nucleotides are TGTGCCAGTAGTGACCGAAGTACAGATTCTTCCTACAATGAGCAGTTCTTC. Translated, this gives CASSDRSTDSSYNEQFF.